The TCR beta chain under discussion was sequenced for a study of OX40 agonist ivuxolimab in advanced cancers. Study background: A mean age of roughly 62 years, range about 20 to 85, was recorded, and 80% to 90% were male. The study, taken as a whole, reports: Partial responders receiving 0.1-3.0 mg/kg showed among the lowest clonal expansion. At 0.1 to 3.0 mg/kg, clonal expansion of CD4+ and CD8+ blood T cells had occurred by week 6.

Clones were read by immunoSEQ multiplex PCR, and TCRdb kept only the in-frame ones, dropping some. The table has around 62,000 clones, around 81% seen once; the top ten hold 3.5% to 4.5%. This CDR3 has 13 residues. In its sample, this clone was seen once. Its antigen remains unknown. Samples were taken at baseline and on day 1 of cycles 4 and 7. This specimen consisted of CD4+ or CD8+ T cells sorted from blood, obtained in a trial of the OX40 agonist ivuxolimab. The chain couples TRBV21-1 to TRBJ2-7. TRBV21-1 is annotated as a pseudogene. The source is an adult with an advanced solid tumor such as melanoma, head and neck, liver or kidney cancer. CDR3 sequence: CASSSGPPYEQYF. CDR3 DNA sequence: TGTGCCAGCAGTTCGGGGCCACCCTACGAGCAGTACTTC.